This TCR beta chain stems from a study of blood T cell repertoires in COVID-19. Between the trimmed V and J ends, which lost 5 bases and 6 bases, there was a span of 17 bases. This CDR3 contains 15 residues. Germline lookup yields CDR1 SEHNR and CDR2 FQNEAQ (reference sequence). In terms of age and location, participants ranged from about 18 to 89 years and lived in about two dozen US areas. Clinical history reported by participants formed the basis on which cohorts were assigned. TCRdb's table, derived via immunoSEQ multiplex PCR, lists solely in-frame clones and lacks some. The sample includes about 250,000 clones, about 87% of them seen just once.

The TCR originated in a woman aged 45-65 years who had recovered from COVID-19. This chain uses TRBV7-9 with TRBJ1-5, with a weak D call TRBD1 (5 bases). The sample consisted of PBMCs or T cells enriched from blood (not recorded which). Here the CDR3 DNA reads TGTGCCAGCAGCCTCCCGGGGGAGTCTGGTCAGCCCCAGCATTTT. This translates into CASSLPGESGQPQHF.